The 5 T cell receptor beta chains given below trace back to one sample, sequenced in a study of CD8 T cells in Susac syndrome. Reverse transcription used roughly 0.5 to 1 ug RNA and random hexamers. TCRdb ran MiXCR on the immunoSEQ multiplex PCR reads and lists one entry per CDR3 protein. The table lists some 120,000 distinct CDR3 sequences, roughly 94% of them singletons. The sequenced material came from CD4+ T cells from PBMCs. These receptor sequences come from a human donor with multiple sclerosis.

The rearrangement links TRBV20-1 to TRBJ2-5, with D unresolved. V lost 3 bases and J 5 bases, leaving 10 bases between the germline ends. Per the germline V gene, CDR1 is DFQATT and CDR2 is SNEGSKA (reference sequence). This CDR3 spans 12 amino acids. The chain's CDR3 is CSARVWSETQYF. The CDR3 bases are TGCAGTGCTAGGGTGTGGTCGGAGACCCAGTACTTC.

Worth noting for this clonotype: The junction and the germline gene differ at one end; a read error may be behind it. V gene TRBV29-1 combines with J gene TRBJ2-2; unclear D gene. Per the germline V gene, CDR1 is SQVTM and CDR2 is ANQGSEA. CDR3 length: 11 amino acids. The chain's CDR3 is CSVSKTGELFF. The CDR3 DNA is TGCAGCGTCTCGAAGACCGGGGAGCTGTTTTTT.

This clonotype was found a few times. CDR3 amino acids: CASSLSADTQYF. In DNA, the CDR3 is TGTGCCAGCAGCTTGTCGGCAGATACGCAGTATTTT. The V call is TRBV5-4, the J call TRBJ2-3; D is unresolved. Germline values: CDR1 SGHNT, CDR2 YYREEE (reference sequence). CDR3 size: 12 residues. V was pared by 1 base and J by 4 bases, with 4 bases between.

This clonotype has just one count. This chain connects TRBV30 to TRBJ2-1, with TRBD2 identical over 11 bases. J lost 8 bases, V lost 4 bases, and 7 bases had no gene match. The CDR3 sequence is 14 residues long. Germline CDR1 is GTSNPN and CDR2 is SVGIG (reference sequence). The DNA of the CDR3 is TGTGCCTGGACCATAGCGGGAGGGCCCGATGAGCAGTTCTTC. Residues: CAWTIAGGPDEQFF.

The chain couples TRBV5-4 to TRBJ1-1, with no clear D. Per the germline V gene, CDR1 is SGHNT and CDR2 is YYREEE (reference sequence). Trimming took 4 bases from V and 4 from J, leaving 14 bases between them. The CDR3 has 14 amino acids. CDR3 region: CASSPAYDGTEAFF. The CDR3, as DNA: TGTGCCAGCAGCCCCGCGTACGACGGCACTGAAGCTTTCTTT.